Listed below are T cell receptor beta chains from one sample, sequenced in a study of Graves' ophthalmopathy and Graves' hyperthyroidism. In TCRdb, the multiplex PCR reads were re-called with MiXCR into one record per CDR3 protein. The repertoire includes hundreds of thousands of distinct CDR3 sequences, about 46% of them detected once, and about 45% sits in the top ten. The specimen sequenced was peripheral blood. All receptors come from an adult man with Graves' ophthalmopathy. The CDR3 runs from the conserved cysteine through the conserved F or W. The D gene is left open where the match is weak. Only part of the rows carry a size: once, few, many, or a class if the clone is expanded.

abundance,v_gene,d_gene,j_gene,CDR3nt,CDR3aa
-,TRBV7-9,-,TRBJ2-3,TGTGCCAGCAGCTTTGGGGATAGCACAGATACGCAGTATTTT,CASSFGDSTDTQYF
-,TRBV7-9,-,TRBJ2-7,TGTGCCAGCAGCCAAGTGGCAGGGGCCTCGTACGAGCAGTACTTC,CASSQVAGASYEQYF
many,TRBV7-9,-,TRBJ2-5,TGTGCCAGCAGCTCTGGGGATGGGGGAGTGACCCAGTACTTC,CASSSGDGGVTQYF
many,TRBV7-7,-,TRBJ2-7,TGTGCTAGCAGCTTACGCTTGGCCTCAGAGCAGTACTTC,CASSLRLASEQYF
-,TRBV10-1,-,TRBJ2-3,TGCGCCAGCAGTCCTCCAGGCACAGATACGCAGTATTTT,CASSPPGTDTQYF
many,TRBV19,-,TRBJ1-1,TGTGCCAGTAGTATAGATCTGGGCAGAATCACTGAAGCTTTCTTT,CASSIDLGRITEAFF
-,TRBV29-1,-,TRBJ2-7,TGCAGCGTTGAACTGGCACAAGGTGGGCAGTACTTC,CSVELAQGGQYF
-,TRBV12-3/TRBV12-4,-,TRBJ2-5,TGTGCCAGCAGTTTAAGCCAGATTGGAGAGACCCAGTACTTC,CASSLSQIGETQYF
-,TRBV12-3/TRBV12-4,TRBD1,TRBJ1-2,TGTGCCAGCAGCGTCAATCCGGGACAGGGTTATGGCTACACCTTC,CASSVNPGQGYGYTF
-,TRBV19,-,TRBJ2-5,TGTGCCAGTAGTGAGGGGATTTCAGGGCGAGAGACCCAGTACTTC,CASSEGISGRETQYF
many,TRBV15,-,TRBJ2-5,TGTGCCACCAGCAGAGTGGACAGTCAAGAGACCCAGTACTTC,CATSRVDSQETQYF
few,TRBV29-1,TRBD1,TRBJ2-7,TGCAGCGTCCTCGACAGGGGGGCCTCCTACGAGCAGTACTTC,CSVLDRGASYEQYF
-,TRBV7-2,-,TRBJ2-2,TGTGCCAGCAGCTCGGGGGAATCCACCGGGGAGCTGTTTTTT,CASSSGESTGELFF
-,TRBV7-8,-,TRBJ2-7,TGTGCCAGCAGCTTAACCCCGGGACAATTCTACGAGCAGTACTTC,CASSLTPGQFYEQYF
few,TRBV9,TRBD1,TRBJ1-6,TGTGCCAGCAGCGCACAGGGGGCAGGTTCACCCCTCCACTTT,CASSAQGAGSPLHF
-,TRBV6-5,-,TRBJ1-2,TGTGCCAGCAGTTACGACAGTAGTGGTAACTATGGCTACACCTTC,CASSYDSSGNYGYTF
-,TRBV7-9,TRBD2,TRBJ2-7,TGTGCCATCAGCAGGGGGCTAGCGGGAGAGTCCTACGAGCAGTACTTC,CAISRGLAGESYEQYF
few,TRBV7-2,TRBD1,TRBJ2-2,TGTGCCAGCAGCTCTACCCGACAGGGTGGCGGGGAGCTGTTTTTT,CASSSTRQGGGELFF
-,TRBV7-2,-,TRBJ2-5,TGTGCCAGCAGCTTGAGATTGGCAACCTATCAAGAGACCCAGTACTTC,CASSLRLATYQETQYF
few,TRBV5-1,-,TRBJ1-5,TGCGCCAGCAGCTTACTCGGACAGAATCAGCCTCAGCATTTT,CASSLLGQNQPQHF
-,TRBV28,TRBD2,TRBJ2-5,TGTGCCAGCAGCTCATCGGGACTAGCGGGGGGCCAAGAGACCCAGTACTTC,CASSSSGLAGGQETQYF
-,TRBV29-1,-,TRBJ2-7,TGCAGCGTTGTGATTCAGGACAGATCCTACGAGCAGTACTTC,CSVVIQDRSYEQYF
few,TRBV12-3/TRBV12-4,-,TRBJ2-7,TGTGCCAGCAGTTCCCGACCGGGACTCACATACGAGCAGTACTTC,CASSSRPGLTYEQYF
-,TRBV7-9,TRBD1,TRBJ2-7,TGTGCCAGCTATAACCGGGCAGGGGGCTACGAGCAGTACTTC,CASYNRAGGYEQYF
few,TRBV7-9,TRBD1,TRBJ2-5,TGTGCCAGCAGCGCGTGGACAGGAACCCAAGAGACCCAGTACTTC,CASSAWTGTQETQYF
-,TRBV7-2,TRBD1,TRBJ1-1,TGTGCCAGCAGCCGGACAGGGGGAGACACTGAAGCTTTCTTT,CASSRTGGDTEAFF
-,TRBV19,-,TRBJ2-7,TGTGCCAGCAGTGAAAGAAAGGGGCCACGAAATTACGAGCAGTACTTC,CASSERKGPRNYEQYF
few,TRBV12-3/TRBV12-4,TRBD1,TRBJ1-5,TGTGCCAGCACCTTGACAGGGACGGGGCCCCAGCATTTT,CASTLTGTGPQHF
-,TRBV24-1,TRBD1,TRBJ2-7,TGTGCCACCAGTCCAGAACCCGGGACAGGGGACCCCTACGAGCAGTACTTC,CATSPEPGTGDPYEQYF
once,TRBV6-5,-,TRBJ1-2,TGTGCCAGCAATCAAGACAGGCCCGGGTCTGGCTACACCTTC,CASNQDRPGSGYTF
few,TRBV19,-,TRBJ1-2,TGTGCCAGCACCTGGACAGTTAAAGGAGGCTACACCTTC,CASTWTVKGGYTF
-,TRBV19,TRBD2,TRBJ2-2,TGTGCCAGTATTTCGACTAGCGGGAGTATACGGAACACCGGGGAGCTGTTTTTT,CASISTSGSIRNTGELFF
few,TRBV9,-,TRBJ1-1,TGTGCCAGCAGCCGGGACTATGGAAGGTCTGAAGCTTTCTTT,CASSRDYGRSEAFF
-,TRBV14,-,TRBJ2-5,TGTGCCAGCGGCCAAGGGAGCAGGACCGCCGCCCAAGAGACCCAGTACTTC,CASGQGSRTAAQETQYF
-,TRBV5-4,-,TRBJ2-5,TGTGCCAGCAGCTTGGCGGGAGCGTTGGAGACCCAGTACTTC,CASSLAGALETQYF
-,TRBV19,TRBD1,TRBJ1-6,TGTGCCAGTAGTACTTTGGACAGGGAAAATTCACCCCTCCACTTT,CASSTLDRENSPLHF
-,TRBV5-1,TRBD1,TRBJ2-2,TGCGCCAGCAGCTTGGGACAGGGGTGGGCCGGGGAGCTGTTTTTT,CASSLGQGWAGELFF
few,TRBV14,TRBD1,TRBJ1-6,TGTGCCAGCAGCCAATCCGGGACAGGGATATCACCCCTCCACTTT,CASSQSGTGISPLHF
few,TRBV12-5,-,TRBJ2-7,TGTGCTAGTGGTTTGGTCTACTACGAGCAGTACTTC,CASGLVYYEQYF
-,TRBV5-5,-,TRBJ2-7,TGTGCCAGCAGCACCCAGGGATCATACGAGCAGTACTTC,CASSTQGSYEQYF
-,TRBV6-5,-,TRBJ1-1,TGTGCCAGCAGAATTGCAGGCCCCACTGAAGCTTTCTTT,CASRIAGPTEAFF
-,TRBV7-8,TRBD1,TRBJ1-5,TGTGCCAGCAGCCTGTTTGGACAGGGTCAGCCCCAGCATTTT,CASSLFGQGQPQHF
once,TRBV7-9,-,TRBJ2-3,TGTGCCAGCAGCCAACGCTCTAATACAGATACGCAGTATTTT,CASSQRSNTDTQYF
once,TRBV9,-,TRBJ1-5,TGTGCCAGCAGCCAAGGAGGCAGTGCGCAGCATTTT,CASSQGGSAQHF
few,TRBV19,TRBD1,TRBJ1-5,TGTGCCAGTAGTACTTCGACAGGGAGAGGAGATCAGCCCCAGCATTTT,CASSTSTGRGDQPQHF
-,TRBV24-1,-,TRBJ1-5,TGTGCCACCAGTGCTTCAGCTGGTAGCAATCAGCCCCAGCATTTT,CATSASAGSNQPQHF
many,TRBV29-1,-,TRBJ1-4,TGCAGCGTTGAAGGCGGGGTCGGTACGGGAGAAAAACTGTTTTTT,CSVEGGVGTGEKLFF
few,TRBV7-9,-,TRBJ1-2,TGTGCCAGCAGCCTAATAAACCCCAGGACTTATGGCTACACCTTC,CASSLINPRTYGYTF
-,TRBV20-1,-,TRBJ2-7,TGCAGTGCGTACGACAGACTGACCTCCTACGAGCAGTACTTC,CSAYDRLTSYEQYF
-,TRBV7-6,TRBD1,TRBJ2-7,TGTGCCAGCAGCCCCGTCGAGGGACAGGGGGCCTACGAGCAGTACTTC,CASSPVEGQGAYEQYF
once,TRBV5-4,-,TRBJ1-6,TGTGCCAGCAGCTTGGAGTATGGGAACAGTTCACCCCTCCACTTT,CASSLEYGNSSPLHF
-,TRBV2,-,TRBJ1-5,TGTGCCAGCGGGCCTCAGCCCCAGCATTTT,CASGPQPQHF
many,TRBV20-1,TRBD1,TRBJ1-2,TGCAGTGCCGTAAACGCTAGACAGGGTGGGAACTTTGGCTACACCTTC,CSAVNARQGGNFGYTF
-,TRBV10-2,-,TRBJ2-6,TGCGCCAGCGCGAGTCGGAGCTCTGGGGCCAACGTCCTGACTTTC,CASASRSSGANVLTF
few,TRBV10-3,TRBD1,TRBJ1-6,TGTGCCATCAGCTCCCCCCGGACAGGGCATAATTCACCCCTCCACTTT,CAISSPRTGHNSPLHF
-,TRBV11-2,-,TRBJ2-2,TGTGCCAGCAGCTCCGAGGGGGGGGGCAACACCGGGGAGCTGTTTTTT,CASSSEGGGNTGELFF